This T cell receptor beta chain originates from a study of control samples from healthy donors and cancer patients. Clones were sequenced by immunoSEQ multiplex PCR, and TCRdb holds only the in-frame ones, with some missing. Among 80,000 or so clones listed, 91% were seen once. This CDR3 comprises 13 residues. V shed 5 bases and J shed 8 bases, with 10 bases lying between them. CDR1 is ENHRY and CDR2 is SYGVKD in the germline V gene. The V gene is TRBV10-3, the J gene TRBJ1-6; D is undetermined. This clonotype was sampled from a man aged 45 to 65 in good health. The sequenced sample was blood. The DNA for the CDR3 is TGTGCCATCAGTTCTACTGTACATTCACCCCTCCACTTT. This encodes CAISSTVHSPLHF.